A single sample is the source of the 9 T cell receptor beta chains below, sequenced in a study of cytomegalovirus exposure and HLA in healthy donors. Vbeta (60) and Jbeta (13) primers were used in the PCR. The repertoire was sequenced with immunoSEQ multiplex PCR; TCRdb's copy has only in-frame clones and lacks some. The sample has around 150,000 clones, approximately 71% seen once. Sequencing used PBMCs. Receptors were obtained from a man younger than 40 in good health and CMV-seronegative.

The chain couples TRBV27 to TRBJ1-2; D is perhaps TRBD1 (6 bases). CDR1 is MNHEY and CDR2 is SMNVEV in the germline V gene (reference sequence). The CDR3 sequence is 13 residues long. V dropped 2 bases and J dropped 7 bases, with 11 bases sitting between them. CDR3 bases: TGTGCCAGCAGTTTAGGGGCAGGGGCTGGCTACACCTTC. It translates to CASSLGAGAGYTF.

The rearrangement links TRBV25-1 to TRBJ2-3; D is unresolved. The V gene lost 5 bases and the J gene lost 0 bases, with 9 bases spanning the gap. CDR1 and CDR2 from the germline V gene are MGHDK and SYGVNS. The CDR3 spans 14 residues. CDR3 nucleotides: TGTGCCAGCAGTTCTTGGAGTAGCACAGATACGCAGTATTTT. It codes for CASSSWSSTDTQYF.

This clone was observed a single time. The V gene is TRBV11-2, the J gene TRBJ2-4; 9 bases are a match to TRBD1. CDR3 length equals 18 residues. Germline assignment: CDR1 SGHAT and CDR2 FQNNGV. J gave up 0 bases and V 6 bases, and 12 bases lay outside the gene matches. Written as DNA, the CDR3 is TGTGCCAGCAGTTGGGGGACAGGGAGACGTCTAGCCAAAAACATTCAGTACTTC. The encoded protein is CASSWGTGRRLAKNIQYF.

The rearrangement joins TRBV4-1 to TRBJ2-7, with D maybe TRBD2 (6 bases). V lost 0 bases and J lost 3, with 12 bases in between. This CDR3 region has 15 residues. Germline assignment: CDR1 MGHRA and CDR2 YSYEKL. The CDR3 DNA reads TGCGCCAGCAGCCAAGAGGGACTTTCGTTCTACGAGCAGTACTTC. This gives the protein CASSQEGLSFYEQYF.

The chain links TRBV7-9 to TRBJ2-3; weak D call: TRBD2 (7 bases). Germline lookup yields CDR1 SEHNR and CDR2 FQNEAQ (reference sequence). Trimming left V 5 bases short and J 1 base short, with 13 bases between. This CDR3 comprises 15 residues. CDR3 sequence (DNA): TGTGCCAGCAGCGGCGGGGGACATGGCACAGATACGCAGTATTTT. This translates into CASSGGGHGTDTQYF. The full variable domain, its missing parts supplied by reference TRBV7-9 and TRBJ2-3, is DTGVSQNPRHKITKRGQNVTFRCDPISEHNRLYWYRQTLGQGPEFLTYFQNEAQLEKSRLLSDRFSAERPKGSFSTLEIQRTEQGDSAMYLCASSGGGHGTDTQYFGPGTRLTVL.

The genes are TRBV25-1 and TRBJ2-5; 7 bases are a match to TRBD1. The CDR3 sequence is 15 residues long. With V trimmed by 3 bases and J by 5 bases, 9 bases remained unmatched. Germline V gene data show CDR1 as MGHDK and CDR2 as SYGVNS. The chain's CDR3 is CASSEGQLLGETQYF. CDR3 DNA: TGTGCCAGCAGTGAGGGACAGCTCTTGGGTGAGACCCAGTACTTC.

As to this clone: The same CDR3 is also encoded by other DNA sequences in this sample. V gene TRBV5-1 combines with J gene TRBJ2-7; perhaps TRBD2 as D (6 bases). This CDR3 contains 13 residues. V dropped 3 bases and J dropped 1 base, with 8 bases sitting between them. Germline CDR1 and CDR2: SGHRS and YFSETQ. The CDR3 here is CASSSGSSYEQYF. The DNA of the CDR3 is TGCGCCAGCAGCTCCGGGAGTTCCTACGAGCAGTACTTC. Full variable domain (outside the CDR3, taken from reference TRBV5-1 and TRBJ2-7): KAGVTQTPRYLIKTRGQQVTLSCSPISGHRSVSWYQQTPGQGLQFLFEYFSETQRNKGNFPGRFSGRQFSNSRSEMNVSTLELGDSALYLCASSSGSSYEQYFGPGTRLTVT.

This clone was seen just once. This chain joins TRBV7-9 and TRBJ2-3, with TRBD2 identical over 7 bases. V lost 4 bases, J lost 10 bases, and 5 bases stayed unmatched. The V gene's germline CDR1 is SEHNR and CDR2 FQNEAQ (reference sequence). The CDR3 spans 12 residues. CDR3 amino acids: CASSSAGEAQYF. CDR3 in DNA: TGTGCCAGCAGCTCGGCGGGAGAAGCGCAGTATTTT.

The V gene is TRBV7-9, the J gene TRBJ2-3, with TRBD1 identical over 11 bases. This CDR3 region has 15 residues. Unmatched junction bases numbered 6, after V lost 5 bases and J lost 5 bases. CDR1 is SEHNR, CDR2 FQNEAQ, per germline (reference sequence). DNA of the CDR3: TGTGCCAGCAGCCAGGACAGGGGGCGGATAGATACGCAGTATTTT. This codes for CASSQDRGRIDTQYF. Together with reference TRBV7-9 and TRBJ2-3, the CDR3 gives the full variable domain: DTGVSQNPRHKITKRGQNVTFRCDPISEHNRLYWYRQTLGQGPEFLTYFQNEAQLEKSRLLSDRFSAERPKGSFSTLEIQRTEQGDSAMYLCASSQDRGRIDTQYFGPGTRLTVL.